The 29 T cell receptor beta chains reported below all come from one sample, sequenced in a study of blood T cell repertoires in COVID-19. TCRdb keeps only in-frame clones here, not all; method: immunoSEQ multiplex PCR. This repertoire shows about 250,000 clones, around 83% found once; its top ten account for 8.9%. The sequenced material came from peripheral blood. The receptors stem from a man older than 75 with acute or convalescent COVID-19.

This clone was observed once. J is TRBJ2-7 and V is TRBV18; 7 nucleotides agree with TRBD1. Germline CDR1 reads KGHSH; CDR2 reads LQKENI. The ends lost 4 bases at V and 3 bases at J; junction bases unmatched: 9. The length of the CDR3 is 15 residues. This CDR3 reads CASSQLKGAGYEQYF. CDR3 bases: TGTGCCAGCTCACAGTTAAAGGGGGCCGGCTACGAGCAGTACTTC.

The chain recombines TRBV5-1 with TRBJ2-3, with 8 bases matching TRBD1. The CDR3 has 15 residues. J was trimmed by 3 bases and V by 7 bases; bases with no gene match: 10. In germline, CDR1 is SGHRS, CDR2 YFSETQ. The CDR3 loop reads CASSERQGSTDTQYF. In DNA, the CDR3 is TGCGCCAGCTCAGAGAGACAGGGGTCTACAGATACGCAGTATTTT. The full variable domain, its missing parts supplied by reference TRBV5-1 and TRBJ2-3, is KAGVTQTPRYLIKTRGQQVTLSCSPISGHRSVSWYQQTPGQGLQFLFEYFSETQRNKGNFPGRFSGRQFSNSRSEMNVSTLELGDSALYLCASSERQGSTDTQYFGPGTRLTVL.

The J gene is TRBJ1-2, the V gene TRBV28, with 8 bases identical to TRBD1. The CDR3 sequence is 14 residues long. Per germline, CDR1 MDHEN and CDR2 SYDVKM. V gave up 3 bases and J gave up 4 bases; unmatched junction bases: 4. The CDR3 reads CASSLGRGPYGYTF. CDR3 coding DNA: TGTGCCAGCAGTTTGGGCAGGGGGCCCTATGGCTACACCTTC.

The CDR3 region is CASSSGTGAGNTIYF. In DNA, the CDR3 is TGTGCCAGCAGCTCCGGGACAGGGGCTGGAAACACCATATATTTT. The chain carries TRBV6-5 and TRBJ1-3, with 10 bases matching TRBD1. The CDR3 has 15 amino acids. The J segment lost 2 bases and the V segment lost 6 bases, leaving 4 bases of the junction unmatched. Germline V gene data show CDR1 as MNHEY and CDR2 as SVGAGI.

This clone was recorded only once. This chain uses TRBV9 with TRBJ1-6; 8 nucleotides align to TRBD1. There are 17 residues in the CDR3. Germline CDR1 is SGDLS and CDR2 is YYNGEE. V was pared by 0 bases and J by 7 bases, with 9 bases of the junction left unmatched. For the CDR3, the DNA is TGTGCCAGCAGCGTAGCTACAGGGGGGACATCCAATTCACCCCTCCACTTT. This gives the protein CASSVATGGTSNSPLHF.

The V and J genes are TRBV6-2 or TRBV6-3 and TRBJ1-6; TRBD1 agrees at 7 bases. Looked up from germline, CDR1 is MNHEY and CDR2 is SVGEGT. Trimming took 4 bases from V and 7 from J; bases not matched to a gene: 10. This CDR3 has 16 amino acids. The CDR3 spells CASSSLPTGMNSPLHF. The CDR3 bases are TGTGCCAGCAGTTCCCTCCCGACAGGGATGAATTCACCCCTCCACTTT.

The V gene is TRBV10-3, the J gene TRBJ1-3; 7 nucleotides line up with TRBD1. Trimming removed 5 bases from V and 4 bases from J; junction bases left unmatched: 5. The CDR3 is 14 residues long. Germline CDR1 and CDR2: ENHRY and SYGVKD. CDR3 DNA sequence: TGTGCCATCAGTACAGGGGATACAGGAAACACCATATATTTT. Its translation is CAISTGDTGNTIYF.

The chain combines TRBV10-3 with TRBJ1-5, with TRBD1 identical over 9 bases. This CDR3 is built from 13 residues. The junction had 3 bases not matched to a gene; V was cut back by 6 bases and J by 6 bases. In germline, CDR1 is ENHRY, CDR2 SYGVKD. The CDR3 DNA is TGTGCCATCAGCACAGGGGGCGGTCAGCCCCAGCATTTT. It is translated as CAISTGGGQPQHF.

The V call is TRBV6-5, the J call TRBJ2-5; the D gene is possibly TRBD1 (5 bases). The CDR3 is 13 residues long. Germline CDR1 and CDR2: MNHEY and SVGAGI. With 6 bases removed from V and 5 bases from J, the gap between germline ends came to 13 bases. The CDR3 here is CASSPTATETQYF. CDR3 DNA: TGTGCCAGCAGCCCGACAGCGACGGAGACCCAGTACTTC.

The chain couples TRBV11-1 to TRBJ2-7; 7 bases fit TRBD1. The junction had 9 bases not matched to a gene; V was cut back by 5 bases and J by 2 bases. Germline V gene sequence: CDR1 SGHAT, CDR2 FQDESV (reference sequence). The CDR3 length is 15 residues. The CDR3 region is CASSISRDSAYEQYF. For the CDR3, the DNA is TGTGCCAGCAGCATTTCCCGGGACAGTGCCTACGAGCAGTACTTC.

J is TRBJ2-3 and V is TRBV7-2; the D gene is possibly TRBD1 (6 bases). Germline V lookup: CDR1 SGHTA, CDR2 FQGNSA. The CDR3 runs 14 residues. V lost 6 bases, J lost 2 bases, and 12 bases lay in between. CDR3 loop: CASSRGLITDTQYF. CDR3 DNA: TGTGCCAGCAGTAGGGGGTTAATCACAGATACGCAGTATTTT.

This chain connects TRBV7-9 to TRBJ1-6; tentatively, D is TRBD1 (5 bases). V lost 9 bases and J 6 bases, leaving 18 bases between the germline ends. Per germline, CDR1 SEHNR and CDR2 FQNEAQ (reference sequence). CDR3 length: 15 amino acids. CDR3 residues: CASTPGLSLNSPLHF. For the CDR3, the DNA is TGTGCCAGTACGCCGGGACTCAGCCTTAATTCACCCCTCCACTTT.

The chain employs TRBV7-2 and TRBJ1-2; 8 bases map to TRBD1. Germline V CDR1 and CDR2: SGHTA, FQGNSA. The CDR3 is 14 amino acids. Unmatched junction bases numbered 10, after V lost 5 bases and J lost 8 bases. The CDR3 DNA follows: TGTGCCAGCAGCGAACAGGGGGGTACTCTAGGCTACACCTTC. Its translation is CASSEQGGTLGYTF.

The CDR3, as DNA: TGTGCCAGCGGGGGGGGCTTTAATTCACCCCTCCACTTT. Protein sequence: CASGGGFNSPLHF. The chain recombines TRBV6-5 with TRBJ1-6; possibly TRBD1 for D (6 bases). The CDR3 consists of 13 residues. CDR1 and CDR2 (germline): MNHEY, SVGAGI. The ends were cut back, 8 bases at V and 6 bases at J, with 11 bases in the middle.

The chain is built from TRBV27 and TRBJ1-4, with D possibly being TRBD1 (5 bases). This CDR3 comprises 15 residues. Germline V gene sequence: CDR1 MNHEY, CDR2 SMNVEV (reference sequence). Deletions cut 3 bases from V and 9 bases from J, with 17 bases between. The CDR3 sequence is CASSLEGTIKQKLFF. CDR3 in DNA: TGTGCCAGCAGTTTGGAGGGGACTATAAAGCAAAAACTGTTTTTT.

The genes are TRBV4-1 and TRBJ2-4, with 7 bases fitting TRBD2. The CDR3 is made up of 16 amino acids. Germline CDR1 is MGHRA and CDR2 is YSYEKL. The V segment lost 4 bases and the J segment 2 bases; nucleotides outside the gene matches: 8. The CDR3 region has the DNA TGCGCCAGCAGCCGAGACCTTAGCGGGCCCAAAAACATTCAGTACTTC. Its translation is CASSRDLSGPKNIQYF.

For the CDR3, the DNA is TGTGCCAGCAGTGAAAAAACAACAACCGGGACAGGGGGCGGGCGACGCTCCTACGAGCAGTACTTC. This sequence encodes CASSEKTTTGTGGGRRSYEQYF. The chain is built from TRBV6-1 and TRBJ2-7, with 12 positions matching TRBD1. V shed 2 bases, J shed 0 bases, and the junction held 20 bases outside the gene matches. CDR1 MNHNS and CDR2 SASEGT come from the germline V gene. This CDR3 region has 22 residues.

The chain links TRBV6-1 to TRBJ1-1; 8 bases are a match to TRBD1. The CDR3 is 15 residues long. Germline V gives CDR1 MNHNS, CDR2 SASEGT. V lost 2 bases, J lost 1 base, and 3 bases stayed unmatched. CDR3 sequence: CASSELGTGNTEAFF. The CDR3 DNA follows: TGTGCCAGCAGTGAATTGGGGACAGGGAACACTGAAGCTTTCTTT.

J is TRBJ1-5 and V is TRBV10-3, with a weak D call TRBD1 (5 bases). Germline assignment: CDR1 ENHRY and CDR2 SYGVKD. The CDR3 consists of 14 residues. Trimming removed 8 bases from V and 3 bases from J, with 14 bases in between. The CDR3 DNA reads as TGTGCCATCTCAGCGGGGGGACCCAATCAGCCCCAGCATTTT. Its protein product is CAISAGGPNQPQHF.

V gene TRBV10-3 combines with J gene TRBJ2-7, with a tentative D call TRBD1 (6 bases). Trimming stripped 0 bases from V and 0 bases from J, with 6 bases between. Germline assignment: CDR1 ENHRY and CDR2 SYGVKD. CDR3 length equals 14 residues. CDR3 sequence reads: CAISESGGSYEQYF. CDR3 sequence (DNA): TGTGCCATCAGTGAGTCAGGGGGCTCCTACGAGCAGTACTTC.

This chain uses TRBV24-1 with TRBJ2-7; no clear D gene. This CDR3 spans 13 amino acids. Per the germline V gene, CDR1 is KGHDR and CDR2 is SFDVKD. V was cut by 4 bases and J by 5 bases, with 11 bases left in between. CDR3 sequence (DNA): TGTGCCACCAGTGACCCCGGGTTTAACGAGCAGTACTTC. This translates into CATSDPGFNEQYF.

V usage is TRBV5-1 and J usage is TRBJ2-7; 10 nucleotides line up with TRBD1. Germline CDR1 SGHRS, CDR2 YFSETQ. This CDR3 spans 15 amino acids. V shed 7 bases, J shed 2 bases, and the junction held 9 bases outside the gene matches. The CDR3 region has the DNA TGCGCCAGCCGGGAGGGGACAGGGGAAACCTACGAGCAGTACTTC. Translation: CASREGTGETYEQYF.

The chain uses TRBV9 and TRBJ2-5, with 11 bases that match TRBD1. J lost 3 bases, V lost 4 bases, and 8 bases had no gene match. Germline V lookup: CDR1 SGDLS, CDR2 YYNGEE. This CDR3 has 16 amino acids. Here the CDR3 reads CASSLLDRGLKETQYF. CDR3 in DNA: TGTGCCAGCAGCTTATTGGACAGGGGGCTAAAAGAGACCCAGTACTTC.

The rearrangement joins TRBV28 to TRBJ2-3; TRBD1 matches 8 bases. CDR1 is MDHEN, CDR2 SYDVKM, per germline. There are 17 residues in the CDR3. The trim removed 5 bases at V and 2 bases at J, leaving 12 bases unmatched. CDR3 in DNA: TGTGCCAGCAGTACGGCAGGGGGCGCCAGGTCCACAGATACGCAGTATTTT. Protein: CASSTAGGARSTDTQYF.

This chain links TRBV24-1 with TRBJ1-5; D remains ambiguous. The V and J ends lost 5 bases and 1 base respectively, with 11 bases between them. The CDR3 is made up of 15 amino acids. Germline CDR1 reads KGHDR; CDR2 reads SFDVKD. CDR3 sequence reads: CATSGGGKSNQPQHF. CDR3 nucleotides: TGTGCCACCAGTGGGGGAGGGAAAAGCAATCAGCCCCAGCATTTT.

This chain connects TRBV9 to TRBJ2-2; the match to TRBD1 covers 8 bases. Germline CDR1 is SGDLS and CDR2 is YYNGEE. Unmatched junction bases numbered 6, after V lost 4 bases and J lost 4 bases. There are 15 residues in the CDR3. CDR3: CASSSGQGGTGELFF. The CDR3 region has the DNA TGTGCCAGCAGCTCCGGACAGGGCGGCACCGGGGAGCTGTTTTTT.

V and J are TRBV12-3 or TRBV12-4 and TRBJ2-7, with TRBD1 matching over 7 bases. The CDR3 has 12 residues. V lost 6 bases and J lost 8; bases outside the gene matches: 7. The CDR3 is CASSGTGDQQYF. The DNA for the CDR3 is TGTGCCAGCAGCGGCACAGGGGATCAGCAGTACTTC.

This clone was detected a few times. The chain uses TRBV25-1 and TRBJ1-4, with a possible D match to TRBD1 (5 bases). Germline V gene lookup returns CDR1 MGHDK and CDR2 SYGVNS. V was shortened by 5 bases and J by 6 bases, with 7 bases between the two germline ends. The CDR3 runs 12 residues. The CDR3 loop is CASSRGYEKLFF. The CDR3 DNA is TGTGCCAGCAGTAGGGGTTATGAAAAACTGTTTTTT.

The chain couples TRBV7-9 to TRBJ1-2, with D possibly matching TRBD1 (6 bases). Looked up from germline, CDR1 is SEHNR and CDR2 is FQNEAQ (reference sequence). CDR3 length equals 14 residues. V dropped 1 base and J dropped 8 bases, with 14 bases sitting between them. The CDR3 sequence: CASSLGSDRRGYTF. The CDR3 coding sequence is TGTGCCAGCAGCTTAGGCTCGGACAGACGGGGCTACACCTTC.